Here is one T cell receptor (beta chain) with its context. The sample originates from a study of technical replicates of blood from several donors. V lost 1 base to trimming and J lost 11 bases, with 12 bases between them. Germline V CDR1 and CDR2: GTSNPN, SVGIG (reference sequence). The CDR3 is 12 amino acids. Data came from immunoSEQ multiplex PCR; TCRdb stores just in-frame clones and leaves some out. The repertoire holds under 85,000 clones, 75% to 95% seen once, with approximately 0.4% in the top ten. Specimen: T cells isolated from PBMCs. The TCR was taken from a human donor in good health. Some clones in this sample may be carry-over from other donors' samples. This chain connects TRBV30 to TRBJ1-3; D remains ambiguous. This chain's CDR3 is CAWSEGGKAIYF. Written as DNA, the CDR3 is TGTGCCTGGAGTGAAGGAGGAAAGGCCATATATTTT.